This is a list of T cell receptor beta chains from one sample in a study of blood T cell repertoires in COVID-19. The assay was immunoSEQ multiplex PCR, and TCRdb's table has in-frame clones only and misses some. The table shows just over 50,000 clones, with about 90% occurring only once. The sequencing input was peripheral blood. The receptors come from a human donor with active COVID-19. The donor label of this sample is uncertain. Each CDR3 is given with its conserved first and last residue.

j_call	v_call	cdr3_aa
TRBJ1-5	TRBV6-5	CASSRQGGGNQPQHF
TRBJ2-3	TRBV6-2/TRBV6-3	CASSPGGPSLGLAQYF
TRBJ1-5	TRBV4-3	CASSQDNIRNQPQHF
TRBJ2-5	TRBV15	CATAARGDQETQYF
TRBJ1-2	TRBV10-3	CAIRGTGSHDYGYTF
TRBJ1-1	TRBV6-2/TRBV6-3	CASSYPSENTEAFF
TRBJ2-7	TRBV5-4	CASSSRGDSYEQYF
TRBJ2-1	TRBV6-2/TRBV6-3	CASSSRGGRNEQFF
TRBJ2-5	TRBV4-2	CASSPRRGGPGETQYF
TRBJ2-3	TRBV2	CASTPGRTVPTDTQYF
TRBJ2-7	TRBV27	CASSLWRGWYEQYF
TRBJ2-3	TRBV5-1	CASKGERTDTQYF
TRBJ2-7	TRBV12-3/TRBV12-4	CASSWAVYEQYF
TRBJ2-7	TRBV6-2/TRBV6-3	CASSYLRSTGTFYEQYF
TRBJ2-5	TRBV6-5	CAGGNPQETQYF
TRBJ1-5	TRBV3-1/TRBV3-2	CASSQAPRTGNQPQHF
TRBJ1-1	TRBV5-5	CASSLLTTGNTEAFF
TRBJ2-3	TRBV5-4	CASSLAVTDTQYF
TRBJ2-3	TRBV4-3	CASSQTGTGGLTDTQYF
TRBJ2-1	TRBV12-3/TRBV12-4	CASSLALGNEQFF
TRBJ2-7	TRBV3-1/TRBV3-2	CASSPGRADEQYF
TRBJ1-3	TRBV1	CTSSQGTGSESSGNTIYF
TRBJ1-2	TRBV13	CASSLNQYGYTF
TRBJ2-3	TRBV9	CASSVRRGADTQYF
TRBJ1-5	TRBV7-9	CASSWGGQGNQPQHF
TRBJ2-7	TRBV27	CASRQQRGGSYEQYF
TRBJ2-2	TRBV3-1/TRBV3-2	CASSRGGGRNTGELFF
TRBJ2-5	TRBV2	CASRLAETQYF
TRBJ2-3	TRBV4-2	CASSLRTSGGGGIDTQYF
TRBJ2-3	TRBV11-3	CASSPQGLSADTQYF
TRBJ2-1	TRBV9	CASSVEGGSYNEQFF